The present T cell receptor beta chain was sequenced within a study of CD8 T cells in Susac syndrome. Trimming at V came to 3 bases and at J to 4 bases, leaving 6 bases not matched to a gene. This CDR3 has 15 amino acids. An amount of RNA that ranged from about 0.45 to 1 ug was reverse transcribed with random hexamers. TCRdb redid the calling of the immunoSEQ multiplex PCR reads with MiXCR, one entry per CDR3 protein. Here the sample spans about 130,000 distinct CDR3 sequences, around 95% being singletons. The sequence derives from a human donor with Susac syndrome. The chain is built from TRBV12-3 or TRBV12-4 and TRBJ1-5, with 7 bases lining up with TRBD1. Material for sequencing was CD8+ T cells from PBMCs. The CDR3 sequence is CASSFGDSLNQPQHF. CDR3 in DNA: TGTGCCAGCAGTTTTGGGGACAGCCTAAATCAGCCCCAGCATTTT.